The 30 T cell receptor beta chains below come from one sample, sequenced in a study of regulatory T cells in long-lasting Graves disease. As to time point: persistent/refractory GD, antithyroid drugs over 5 years with positive TRAb. PBMC RNA was the source of the TCR library. Researchers made TCR beta libraries by using iRepertoire HTBI primers and running Arm-PCR on CDR3 regions. TCRdb reprocessed the multiplex PCR reads via MiXCR and lists one record per CDR3 protein. The data show about 660,000 distinct CDR3 sequences, approximately 31% seen once. The sample consisted of peripheral blood mononuclear cells (PBMCs), taken when the disease was refractory, from a patient treated with antithyroid drugs. All receptors derive from a female donor with Graves disease.

A note on this clonotype: The junction shows a germline mismatch at one end, possibly a read error. CDR3 coding DNA: TGTGCCAGCAGCGGTAGCGGGAGAAGTACCGGGGAGCTGCTTTTT. This gives the protein CASSGSGRSTGELLF. The chain links TRBV9 to TRBJ2-2; 9 bases align to TRBD2. The germline gives CDR1 SGDLS, CDR2 YYNGEE. CDR3 length: 15 residues.

This clonotype has only a few counts. The gene calls are TRBV20-1 and TRBJ2-2, with D perhaps being TRBD1 or TRBD2 (5 bases each). Germline V gives CDR1 DFQATT, CDR2 SNEGSKA (reference sequence). Trimming removed 5 bases from V and 0 bases from J, with 7 bases in between. This CDR3 comprises 13 residues. CDR3 nucleotide sequence: TGCAGTGCTGGGACGTCGAACACCGGGGAGCTGTTTTTT. Translated, it gives CSAGTSNTGELFF.

The CDR3 bases are TGTGCCAGCGGACTAGCGGGATACAATGAGCAGTTCTTC. It is translated as CASGLAGYNEQFF. The chain has TRBV2 and TRBJ2-1, with 12 bases that match TRBD2. Germline lookup yields CDR1 SNHLY and CDR2 FYNNEI. Trimming at V came to 8 bases and at J to 4 bases, leaving 0 bases not matched to a gene. The CDR3 is made up of 13 amino acids.

The CDR3 bases are TGTGCCAGCAGCCTCCCACCCGCGGGGCCCGGGACTGAAGCTTTCTTT. It yields the protein CASSLPPAGPGTEAFF. The chain recombines TRBV7-6 with TRBJ1-1; weak D call: TRBD1 (5 bases). Germline CDR1 reads SGHVS; CDR2 reads FNYEAQ. The CDR3 loop spans 16 amino acids. V was pared by 5 bases and J by 5 bases, with 21 bases between.

The chain employs TRBV6-2 or TRBV6-3 and TRBJ2-3; 10 bases are shared with TRBD2. The CDR3 contains 18 residues. Germline CDR1 is MNHEY and CDR2 is SVGEGT. V shed 5 bases and J 0 bases; nucleotides not matched to a gene: 11. CDR3 in amino acids: CASSGRAGGSGSTDTQYF. CDR3 in DNA: TGTGCCAGCAGTGGGCGAGCGGGAGGGTCAGGGAGCACAGATACGCAGTATTTT.

The chain is built from TRBV10-3 and TRBJ2-3, with 12 bases identical to TRBD2. The CDR3 spans 15 residues. J lost 4 bases, V lost 7 bases, and 6 bases had no gene match. Germline V gene sequence: CDR1 ENHRY, CDR2 SYGVKD. CDR3 coding DNA: TGTGCCATCAATTCCCTAGCGGGAGGGGCAGATACGCAGTATTTT. As protein: CAINSLAGGADTQYF.

The chain recombines TRBV19 with TRBJ2-2; D assignment may be TRBD1 or TRBD2 (5 bases each). In germline, CDR1 is LNHDA, CDR2 SQIVND (reference sequence). The ends were cut back, 7 bases at V and 3 bases at J, with 15 bases in the middle. CDR3 length: 15 residues. The CDR3 is CASNPGRADTGELFF. The CDR3 DNA is TGTGCCAGTAACCCAGGGAGAGCGGACACCGGGGAGCTGTTTTTT.

This clonotype was seen ten or more times. Written as DNA, the CDR3 is TGTGCCAGCAGTTTATCGATAGCAGGGGTGTATGGCTACACCTTC. Protein: CASSLSIAGVYGYTF. The chain links TRBV27 to TRBJ1-2; D possibly corresponds to TRBD1 (6 bases). The germline V and J ends were trimmed by 0 bases and 5 bases, with 13 bases remaining between them. This CDR3 spans 15 amino acids. The germline CDR1 and CDR2 sequences are MNHEY and SMNVEV (reference sequence).

This clonotype occurred many times. J is TRBJ1-1 and V is TRBV5-1, with D hard to call. V was pared by 3 bases and J by 1 base, with 10 bases between. CDR1 is SGHRS, CDR2 YFSETQ, per germline. This CDR3 has 14 residues. CDR3 sequence (DNA): TGCGCCAGCAGCTCAAAGATGGGGAACACTGAAGCTTTCTTT. This sequence encodes CASSSKMGNTEAFF.

This clonotype was detected ten times or more. At one boundary the junction diverges from the germline segment, which might be a read error. V usage is TRBV4-1 and J usage is TRBJ1-2; no reliable D call. Germline lookup yields CDR1 MGHRA and CDR2 YSYEKL. The CDR3 sequence is 11 residues long. The CDR3 DNA reads TGTGCCAGCAGTCAGGACGGTGGCTACACCTTC. Amino acids: CASSQDGGYTF.

The J gene is TRBJ2-2, the V gene TRBV11-1; 7 nucleotides match TRBD1. V lost 6 bases, J lost 3 bases, and 7 bases stayed unmatched. The CDR3 is 15 residues long. Germline values: CDR1 SGHAT, CDR2 FQDESV (reference sequence). The CDR3 region is CASRKGASDTGELFF. The CDR3 DNA is TGTGCCAGCAGGAAGGGGGCTAGTGACACCGGGGAGCTGTTTTTT.

This clonotype was seen a handful of times. The rearrangement links TRBV7-9 to TRBJ2-5; 10 bases fit TRBD1. Germline trimming cut 9 bases from V and 5 bases from J; bases unmatched to any gene: 15. The CDR3 totals 16 residues. The germline gives CDR1 SEHNR, CDR2 FQNEAQ (reference sequence). The CDR3 spells CASNRGTGESGETQYF. For the CDR3, the DNA is TGTGCCAGTAACCGAGGGACAGGGGAGAGTGGTGAGACCCAGTACTTC. The full variable domain, its missing parts supplied by reference TRBV7-9 and TRBJ2-5, is DTGVSQNPRHKITKRGQNVTFRCDPISEHNRLYWYRQTLGQGPEFLTYFQNEAQLEKSRLLSDRFSAERPKGSFSTLEIQRTEQGDSAMYLCASNRGTGESGETQYFGPGTRLLVL.

Comments on this clonotype: This sequence may be a read error, since a much larger clone differs from it by one base. CDR3 sequence: CASSDQGAANEKLFF. DNA of the CDR3: TGTGCCAGCAGTGACCAGGGGGCGGCTAATGAAAAACTGTTTTTT. The gene calls are TRBV2 and TRBJ1-4, with TRBD1 identical over 8 bases. This CDR3 contains 15 residues. Germline-derived CDR1 and CDR2 are SNHLY and FYNNEI. With V trimmed by 3 bases and J by 3 bases, 3 bases remained unmatched. The full variable domain, in which reference TRBV2 and TRBJ1-4 provide the parts outside the CDR3, is EPEVTQTPSHQVTQMGQEVILRCVPISNHLYFYWYRQILGQKVEFLVSFYNNEISEKSEIFDDQFSVERPDGSNFTLKIRSTKLEDSAMYFCASSDQGAANEKLFFGSGTQLSVL.

In this sample, this clonotype turned up a few times. This sequence joins TRBV5-1 and TRBJ1-6; possible D gene TRBD1, 5 bases. The CDR3 is made up of 13 amino acids. Germline V CDR1 and CDR2: SGHRS, YFSETQ. V was clipped by 4 bases and J by 12 bases, with 14 bases between them. The CDR3 sequence: CASSLGPDRPLHF. Here the CDR3 DNA reads TGCGCCAGCAGCCTGGGGCCGGACCGACCCCTCCACTTT.

The chain recombines TRBV13 with TRBJ1-1, with TRBD1 matching over 8 bases. The CDR3 covers 13 residues. The junction had 9 bases not matched to a gene; V was cut back by 5 bases and J by 10 bases. The germline V gene encodes CDR1 PRHDT and CDR2 FYEKMQ (reference sequence). In DNA form, the CDR3 reads TGTGCCAGCAGCCCGCGGGACAGGAGGGGAGCTTTCTTT. This translates into CASSPRDRRGAFF.

The chain uses TRBV19 and TRBJ1-1, with D maybe TRBD1 (6 bases). V gave up 5 bases and J gave up 4 bases, with 20 bases separating them. Germline V gene lookup returns CDR1 LNHDA and CDR2 SQIVND (reference sequence). The CDR3 sequence is 16 residues long. The CDR3 protein is CASSGGPSLVGTEAFF. As DNA, the CDR3 is TGTGCCAGTAGTGGGGGGCCCAGTCTTGTCGGCACTGAAGCTTTCTTT.

This clonotype was seen a single time. The chain couples TRBV20-1 to TRBJ2-3; 7 bases match TRBD2. The CDR3 spans 13 residues. Germline loops: CDR1 DFQATT, CDR2 SNEGSKA (reference sequence). The CDR3 sequence: CSLSGYRPDTQYF. Here the CDR3 DNA reads TGCAGCCTTAGCGGGTACCGTCCAGATACGCAGTATTTT.

The chain joins TRBV6-6 to TRBJ2-6; weak D call: TRBD1 (6 bases). This CDR3 has 16 residues. Germline V lookup: CDR1 MNHNY, CDR2 SVGAGI (reference sequence). Trimming pared 0 bases from V and 2 bases from J, leaving 8 bases between. This CDR3 is CASSYSTGAGANVLTF. The CDR3 nucleotides read TGTGCCAGCAGTTACTCGACAGGCGCTGGGGCCAACGTCCTGACTTTC.

V is TRBV5-1 and J is TRBJ1-3; 7 bases are shared with TRBD1. The CDR3 is 16 amino acids. Germline assignment: CDR1 SGHRS and CDR2 YFSETQ. V lost 2 bases to trimming and J lost 0 bases; unmatched junction nucleotides: 5. CDR3 DNA sequence: TGCGCCAGCAGCTTTGGACAGGAGATCTCTGGAAACACCATATATTTT. It encodes CASSFGQEISGNTIYF.

In this sample, this clonotype turned up many times. This rearrangement joins TRBV15 to TRBJ2-5; D unclear. Germline values: CDR1 LNHNV, CDR2 YYDKDF (reference sequence). The V end was cut by 3 bases, the J end by 5 bases, with 10 bases between. The CDR3 length is 13 residues. The DNA of the CDR3 is TGTGCCACCAGCAGTTCCCCCCGGGAGACCCAGTACTTC. Translated: CATSSSPRETQYF. The full variable domain, rest sourced from reference TRBV15 and TRBJ2-5, is DAMVIQNPRYQVTQFGKPVTLSCSQTLNHNVMYWYQQKSSQAPKLLFHYYDKDFNNEADTPDNFQSRRPNTSFCFLDIRSPGLGDTAMYLCATSSSPRETQYFGPGTRLLVL.

The chain is built from TRBV11-2 and TRBJ1-2, with TRBD1 as a possible D gene (6 bases). Looked up from germline, CDR1 is SGHAT and CDR2 is FQNNGV. With 5 bases removed from V and 1 base from J, the gap between germline ends came to 17 bases. The CDR3 contains 16 residues. CDR3 in DNA: TGTGCCAGCAGCCCCCAAAGGGGGGCGGATAACTATGGCTACACCTTC. It yields the protein CASSPQRGADNYGYTF.

The J gene is TRBJ2-4, the V gene TRBV6-5, with 11 positions matching TRBD1. Germline-derived CDR1 and CDR2 are MNHEY and SVGAGI. V lost 2 bases, J lost 1 base, and 7 bases stayed unmatched. The CDR3 is 18 residues long. The CDR3 coding sequence is TGTGCCAGCAGTTACACGGACAGGGGGCGCTTTGCCAAAAACATTCAGTACTTC. Its translation is CASSYTDRGRFAKNIQYF.

Worth noting for this clonotype: This may be a read error, as it is one base from a much larger clone. V and J are TRBV2 and TRBJ2-5; D call uncertain. V lost 6 bases and J lost 2, with 16 bases in between. There are 15 residues in the CDR3. The germline V gene has CDR1 SNHLY and CDR2 FYNNEI. The CDR3 nucleotides are TGTGCCAGCAGCGAGTCCTGGTCACTACAAGAGACCCAGTACTTC. The encoded protein is CASSESWSLQETQYF.

This chain uses TRBV7-9 with TRBJ1-1, with 10 bases aligning to TRBD1. Trimming removed 2 bases from V and 7 bases from J; junction bases left unmatched: 7. CDR3 length: 15 residues. Germline CDR1 and CDR2: SEHNR and FQNEAQ (reference sequence). CDR3 sequence (DNA): TGTGCCAGCAGCTTACCCCTCGGGACAGGGGATGAAGCTTTCTTT. Residues: CASSLPLGTGDEAFF.

This clonotype was recorded many times. V usage is TRBV15 and J usage is TRBJ1-5, with 7 bases matching TRBD1. Germline V gene data show CDR1 as LNHNV and CDR2 as YYDKDF (reference sequence). V lost 4 bases to trimming and J lost 2 bases; unmatched junction nucleotides: 14. This CDR3 spans 18 amino acids. The CDR3 DNA reads TGTGCCACCAGCACCCAGGGGACAGCTGTTAGTCGCAATCAGCCCCAGCATTTT. It encodes CATSTQGTAVSRNQPQHF.

This clonotype was found a few times. The chain is built from TRBV3-1 and TRBJ1-1; no reliable D call. The CDR3 contains 12 residues. V lost 1 base and J 7 bases, leaving 7 bases between the germline ends. Germline V gene sequence: CDR1 LGHDT, CDR2 YNNKEL (reference sequence). The CDR3 DNA reads as TGTGCCAGCAGCCAAGTGGACGGTGAAGCTTTCTTT. This translates into CASSQVDGEAFF.

This clonotype was observed a handful of times. The chain employs TRBV3-1 and TRBJ2-5; 8 bases map to TRBD2. This CDR3 spans 14 amino acids. Losses at the gene ends were 3 bases for V and 2 bases for J; bases not matched to a gene: 2. Germline CDR1 and CDR2: LGHDT and YNNKEL (reference sequence). The CDR3 DNA reads TGTGCCAGCAGCCACGCTAGCGGGCAAGAGACCCAGTACTTC. Protein product: CASSHASGQETQYF.

J is TRBJ2-7 and V is TRBV27; 8 bases match TRBD1. This CDR3 spans 13 amino acids. In germline, CDR1 is MNHEY, CDR2 SMNVEV (reference sequence). V lost 6 bases and J lost 3; bases outside the gene matches: 4. The CDR3: CASSKQGDYEQYF. In nucleotides, the CDR3 is TGTGCCAGCAGCAAACAGGGGGACTACGAGCAGTACTTC.

Turning to this clonotype: Being one base from a much bigger clone, this may be a read error. The V call is TRBV6-9, the J call TRBJ2-6; D may be TRBD2 (5 bases). The CDR3 totals 18 residues. In germline, CDR1 is MNHGY, CDR2 SVAAGI. CDR3 bases: TGTGCCGGCAGTTGGGTTGTGGCGGGCGAAGACGGGGCCAACGTCCTGACTTTC. Its protein product is CAGSWVVAGEDGANVLTF.

The V call is TRBV7-2, the J call TRBJ2-5; D perhaps matches TRBD2 (6 bases). Germline CDR1 is SGHTA and CDR2 is FQGNSA. The length of the CDR3 is 15 residues. V lost 5 bases and J lost 5, with 18 bases in between. CDR3 protein: CASSKSLRERETQYF. DNA for the CDR3: TGTGCCAGCAGCAAATCCCTCCGGGAGCGGGAGACCCAGTACTTC.